This entry is about one T cell receptor (beta chain). Its antigen is not known. This sample is drawn from a study of human T cells and chemical hapten exposure. Sample time point: patch test 2, 6 weeks after DPC sensitization. Treatment in this sample: therapeutic diphenylcyclopropenone sensitization with weekly scalp DPC. Study results and caveats: High-frequency TCRs, those above 1 in 1000, stayed the same after DPC sensitization. It should be noted that donors had alopecia, so their immune response may differ from healthy people's.

What the library attached to individual cDNA molecules were unique molecular identifiers. In the original analysis: A typical sample had 95,638 TCRs, with roughly 23,224 to 690,600 overall. One entry per CDR3 protein, called by TCRdb with MiXCR from the RACE reads. These V and J calls are TCRdb output, not the study's own analysis. In the table there are about 140,000 distinct CDR3 sequences, around 11% of which are singletons. This material consisted of whole blood, taken in connection with sensitization to the hapten diphenylcyclopropenone (DPC). This TCR was recovered from a woman aged 50 to 60 with alopecia areata. Some clones in this sample may be carry-over from other donors' samples.

CDR3 in amino acids: CASSGAVSTYEQYF. The CDR3, as DNA: TGTGCCAGCAGCGGAGCAGTCTCTACCTACGAGCAGTACTTC. The chain is built from TRBV3-1 and TRBJ2-7; D not resolved. Trimming shortened V by 5 bases and J by 2 bases, and 13 bases separated the two germline ends. This CDR3 region has 14 residues. Germline V gene sequence: CDR1 LGHDT, CDR2 YNNKEL (reference sequence).